Following are 22 T cell receptor beta chains from one sample sequenced in a study of blood T cell repertoires in COVID-19. Using immunoSEQ multiplex PCR, the repertoire was profiled, and TCRdb retains in-frame clones only, with some absent. The data hold hundreds of thousands of clones, with approximately 84% observed a single time. The sequenced material came from peripheral blood. Receptors originate from a man between 50 and 59 years old with acute or convalescent COVID-19.

This clone came up a few times. V gene TRBV30 combines with J gene TRBJ1-5, with a tentative D call TRBD1 (6 bases). This CDR3 spans 15 amino acids. Per germline, CDR1 GTSNPN and CDR2 SVGIG (reference sequence). Trimming left V 5 bases short and J 0 bases short, with 14 bases between. The DNA for the CDR3 is TGTGCCTGGGGACCCAAGGGACATAGCAATCAGCCCCAGCATTTT. Translating gives CAWGPKGHSNQPQHF.

The count of this clone is one. The CDR3 nucleotides read TGTGCCAGCAGCGCACGGGTGGCACCTAATGAAAAACTGTTTTTT. It translates to CASSARVAPNEKLFF. The V gene is TRBV5-6, the J gene TRBJ1-4; D is unresolved. The CDR3 is 15 amino acids. CDR1 and CDR2 (germline): SGHDT, YYEEEE. V was cut by 4 bases and J by 3 bases, with 13 bases left in between.

This chain connects TRBV5-1 to TRBJ1-4; tentatively, D is TRBD1 (5 bases). V gave up 0 bases and J gave up 8 bases, with 14 bases separating them. The CDR3 is 15 residues long. Per germline, CDR1 SGHRS and CDR2 YFSETQ. Written as DNA, the CDR3 is TGCGCCAGCAGCTTGGGAGGGACTTCGGGGGAAAAACTGTTTTTT. Its protein product is CASSLGGTSGEKLFF.

This chain joins TRBV29-1 and TRBJ1-2, with D perhaps matching TRBD1 (5 bases). The germline gives CDR1 SQVTM, CDR2 ANQGSEA. V lost 6 bases and J 2 bases, leaving 19 bases between the germline ends. This CDR3 has 15 residues. The DNA of the CDR3 is TGCAGCGTCCCCTCAGGGTCCCGATACAACTATGGCTACACCTTC. Residues: CSVPSGSRYNYGYTF.

J is TRBJ1-2 and V is TRBV12-3 or TRBV12-4, with 7 bases fitting TRBD1. This CDR3 spans 12 amino acids. Trimming cost V 2 bases and J 14 bases; bases outside gene matches: 8. The chain's CDR3 is CASSLWSGGGTF. For the CDR3, the DNA is TGTGCCAGCAGTTTATGGTCAGGGGGTGGGACCTTC.

This sequence joins TRBV7-8 and TRBJ2-7; 7 bases are a match to TRBD1. Unmatched junction bases numbered 8, after V lost 1 base and J lost 2 bases. The germline gives CDR1 SGHVS, CDR2 FQNEAQ. The length of the CDR3 is 16 residues. The CDR3 spells CASSLGASGQTYEQYF. The CDR3 DNA reads TGTGCCAGCAGCTTAGGGGCCTCGGGACAGACCTACGAGCAGTACTTC.

The chain joins TRBV5-1 to TRBJ1-1, with no clear D. The germline V gene encodes CDR1 SGHRS and CDR2 YFSETQ. Trimming removed 0 bases from V and 0 bases from J, with 12 bases in between. The CDR3 is 16 amino acids. CDR3 in amino acids: CASSLVGRSMNTEAFF. The DNA for the CDR3 is TGCGCCAGCAGCTTGGTTGGCCGGAGTATGAACACTGAAGCTTTCTTT.

Details on this clone: At one of its ends the junction is not consistent with the germline gene, which may arise from a read error. The CDR3 DNA reads TGTGCCAGCAGCCAAGACGGACAGACTGGAGCTTTCTTT. Translating it yields CASSQDGQTGAFF. The V call is TRBV3-1 (or the pseudogene TRBV3-2), the J call TRBJ1-1; D may be TRBD1 (6 bases). CDR3 length: 13 amino acids. Germline values: CDR1 LGHDT, CDR2 YNNKEL (reference sequence).

The chain carries TRBV19 and TRBJ1-5, with D possibly TRBD1 on 6 matching bases. Per germline, CDR1 LNHDA and CDR2 SQIVND (reference sequence). This CDR3 region has 15 residues. V lost 9 bases to trimming and J lost 4 bases, with 19 bases between them. The CDR3 spells CASLQGRRPNQPQHF. The CDR3 DNA reads as TGTGCCAGCCTACAGGGTCGGAGACCTAATCAGCCCCAGCATTTT. Complete variable domain (other parts from reference TRBV19 and TRBJ1-5): DGGITQSPKYLFRKEGQNVTLSCEQNLNHDAMYWYRQDPGQGLRLIYYSQIVNDFQKGDIAEGYSVSREKKESFPLTVTSAQKNPTAFYLCASLQGRRPNQPQHFGDGTRLSIL.

This clone came up once. This chain uses TRBV18 with TRBJ1-1; TRBD1 matches 11 bases. The trim removed 6 bases at V and 7 bases at J, leaving 10 bases unmatched. This CDR3 comprises 15 residues. Germline CDR1 and CDR2: KGHSH and LQKENI. The CDR3 DNA is TGTGCCAGCTCCATTTCCGGGACAGGGGGGGGTGAAGCTTTCTTT. It specifies CASSISGTGGGEAFF.

In regard to this clone: A read error may account for a junction end that differs from germline. This chain joins TRBV7-2 and TRBJ2-1, with D perhaps matching TRBD1 (6 bases). The CDR3 sequence is 14 residues long. Germline V gives CDR1 SGHTA, CDR2 FQGNSA. The DNA for the CDR3 is TGTGCCAGCAGCTTAGCGGGGACATTTGGGGGCAGGATCTTC. It yields the protein CASSLAGTFGGRIF.

V gene TRBV9 combines with J gene TRBJ2-3; D ambiguous. Germline values: CDR1 SGDLS, CDR2 YYNGEE. V gave up 0 bases and J gave up 6 bases, with 14 bases separating them. CDR3 length: 15 amino acids. CDR3 nucleotide sequence: TGTGCCAGCAGCGTAGTGCGGAACCCTACGGATACGCAGTATTTT. It yields the protein CASSVVRNPTDTQYF.

V usage is TRBV7-3 and J usage is TRBJ2-5, with TRBD1 matching over 8 bases. CDR1 SGHTA and CDR2 FQGTGA come from the germline V gene. This CDR3 is 15 amino acids long. Trimming at V came to 5 bases and at J to 5 bases, leaving 10 bases not matched to a gene. CDR3 sequence: CASSPRTGRGETQYF. The DNA of the CDR3 is TGTGCCAGCAGCCCCCGGACAGGGAGAGGGGAGACCCAGTACTTC.

V and J are TRBV30 and TRBJ1-5, with D possibly being TRBD1 (6 bases). This CDR3 comprises 15 residues. Germline V lookup: CDR1 GTSNPN, CDR2 SVGIG (reference sequence). Trimming removed 3 bases from V and 2 bases from J, with 14 bases in between. The CDR3 here is CAWSARGGRNQPQHF. CDR3 nucleotide sequence: TGTGCCTGGAGCGCCAGGGGTGGGCGCAATCAGCCCCAGCATTTT.

The chain employs TRBV7-2 and TRBJ1-2, with a possible D match to TRBD1 (5 bases). The germline V gene has CDR1 SGHTA and CDR2 FQGNSA. This CDR3 comprises 13 residues. V was cut by 6 bases and J by 7 bases, with 15 bases left in between. Written as DNA, the CDR3 is TGTGCCAGCAGTCCCGACAGTCTCTTTGGCTACACCTTC. This codes for CASSPDSLFGYTF.

The CDR3 bases are TGTGCCAGTAGTATCGGCGGCCGCACAGATACGCAGTATTTT. This codes for CASSIGGRTDTQYF. The chain combines TRBV19 with TRBJ2-3; no firm D call. From germline, CDR1 is LNHDA and CDR2 SQIVND (reference sequence). The CDR3 loop spans 14 amino acids. Trimming took 3 bases from V and 1 from J, leaving 8 bases between them. The full variable domain, rest sourced from reference TRBV19 and TRBJ2-3, is DGGITQSPKYLFRKEGQNVTLSCEQNLNHDAMYWYRQDPGQGLRLIYYSQIVNDFQKGDIAEGYSVSREKKESFPLTVTSAQKNPTAFYLCASSIGGRTDTQYFGPGTRLTVL.

This chain joins TRBV18 and TRBJ1-2, with 9 bases aligning to TRBD1. V lost 4 bases to trimming and J lost 6 bases; unmatched junction nucleotides: 9. Germline V CDR1 and CDR2: KGHSH, LQKENI. The CDR3 has 15 amino acids. DNA for the CDR3: TGTGCCAGCTCACAAGAACAGGGGGCTTTGAATGGCTACACCTTC. It specifies CASSQEQGALNGYTF.

The gene calls are TRBV5-1 and TRBJ2-2; 10 bases match TRBD2. V trimming: 1 base; J trimming: 4 bases; junction bases outside the gene matches: 4. Germline loops: CDR1 SGHRS, CDR2 YFSETQ. This CDR3 has 16 residues. CDR3 sequence: CASSLSTSGATGELFF. In DNA form, the CDR3 reads TGCGCCAGCAGCTTGTCTACTAGCGGGGCCACCGGGGAGCTGTTTTTT.

The chain carries TRBV12-5 and TRBJ1-1, with a tentative D call TRBD1 (6 bases). Germline loops: CDR1 LGHNT, CDR2 FRNRAP. Trimming left V 11 bases short and J 0 bases short, with 10 bases between. This CDR3 has 12 residues. CDR3 coding DNA: TGTGCTCCGGGACAATTGAACACTGAAGCTTTCTTT. It specifies CAPGQLNTEAFF.

This clone has only a few counts. The chain uses TRBV3-1 (or the pseudogene TRBV3-2) and TRBJ1-2, with 7 bases matching TRBD1. Germline V CDR1 and CDR2: LGHDT, YNNKEL (reference sequence). The CDR3 runs to 13 residues. V dropped 3 bases and J dropped 5; count of bases not matched to a gene: 3. The CDR3 is CASSHGTEYGYTF. In DNA form, the CDR3 reads TGTGCCAGCAGCCACGGGACAGAATATGGCTACACCTTC.

The rearrangement uses TRBV6-5 and TRBJ2-1; TRBD1 matches at 7 bases. There are 12 residues in the CDR3. CDR1 and CDR2 from the germline V gene are MNHEY and SVGAGI. J was trimmed by 6 bases and V by 5 bases; bases with no gene match: 1. The CDR3 DNA reads as TGTGCCAGCAGTAGACAGGGCAATGAGCAGTTCTTC. This gives the protein CASSRQGNEQFF.

This sequence joins TRBV19 and TRBJ2-2, with D tentatively TRBD2 (6 bases). This CDR3 is built from 13 residues. Trimming removed 9 bases from V and 3 bases from J, with 11 bases in between. CDR1 LNHDA and CDR2 SQIVND come from the germline V gene (reference sequence). DNA for the CDR3: TGTGCCAGCGCGGGGCAGTACACCGGGGAGCTGTTTTTT. Its protein product is CASAGQYTGELFF.